This T cell receptor (beta chain) was documented in a study of beta chain features in type 1 diabetes. The study's findings and limits: In type 1 diabetes patients, VDJ junctions had fewer insertions; deletions at these junctions were more frequent. A closer apparent resemblance between naive, central memory and Treg TCRB repertoires was seen in patients than in healthy donors.

Germline V gives CDR1 SNHLY, CDR2 FYNNEI. The CDR3 is 14 residues long. V lost 7 bases to trimming and J lost 5 bases, with 17 bases between them. This clone was counted a few times. Its antigen is not known. Investigators reverse transcribed all isolated RNA, so they sequenced expressed TCRB transcripts. TCRdb's copy holds only in-frame clones and misses some; the assay was immunoSEQ multiplex PCR. The sample holds 620,000 or so clones, roughly 15% seen once. The receptor's source is a man aged 18 to 29 in good health. Sequences were obtained from naive CD4+ T cells from blood. The rearrangement joins TRBV2 to TRBJ1-1; no clear D gene. The CDR3 here is CASIVNTQRTEAFF. The CDR3 coding sequence is TGTGCCAGCATAGTCAACACTCAGAGGACTGAAGCTTTCTTT.